Reported below is one T cell receptor (beta chain). Its antigen is still unknown. Base qualities are not provided; no much larger clone lies one nucleotide away. Trimming removed 1 base from V and 1 base from J, leaving 16 bases between the germline ends. The germline V gene sets CDR1 to SGHDN and CDR2 to FVKESK. The cysteine opens and the phenylalanine closes a CDR3 of 17 amino acids. The DNA shown is the 51-base CDR3, in frame from base 1. Sequencing of the TRB variable region was done with the immunoSEQ hsTCRB v3.0 assay at survey level resolution. The target sequencing depth for TRB was about 40,000-55,000 T-cell genomes per sample. Pooled TRB libraries were sequenced on an Illumina MiSeq with a v3 150-cycle kit. In the source study's methods: Repertoire analysis was run in R within a reproducible Nextflow workflow that covered QC, data transformation and analysis. LymphoSeq2, an R package for exploring AIRR-Seq data, was used to implement the custom analyses. A few samples that produced fewer than 5000 total TRB sequences were removed, so 200 or so HIV repertoires were analyzed. Among the 180 to 200 retained HIV repertoires, about 57 were collected before ART initiation and 120 to 140 after ART initiation. Repertoires were downsampled to 5000 TRB nucleotide sequences, with summary statistics averaged over 100 downsampling iterations. The analysis kept only TRB sequences whose CDR3 regions were at least seven amino acids long. Two measures captured diversity: a Shannon entropy-derived clonality score and the Gini coefficient. In the repertoire networks, any two of the top 5000 CDR3 amino acid sequences were connected whenever the two sequences differed by an edit distance of one. For TRB CDR3 amino acid sequences, antigen specificity groups and MHC restriction were predicted with GLIPH2. To flag known CMV, EBV, HIV or tissue antigen associations, CDR3 amino acid sequences were matched against VDJdb and McPAS-TCR. Pre-ART, post-ART and control groups were compared with Wilcoxon signed-rank tests and Holm-Bonferroni correction. The table comes from immuneACCESS by way of TCRdb, which keeps in-frame sequences with V and J called. Part of the clones is missing from these tables; in studies checked, under half for an unresolved V gene and the rest for unknown reasons. Clone size and V and J calls were adopted from that table, with D and trimming inferred from the DNA. Recorded for this sample are 15,000 to 20,000 clones; approximately 90% of them occurred a single time. The ten largest clonotypes hold approximately 12% of the sample.

This sample stems from a study of long-term antiretroviral therapy in people with HIV (dated by TCRdb to between 2021 and 2024). Concerning the study at large: Collection of the earliest samples took place about a decade ahead of the 2015 WHO recommendation for immediate ART, at a time when ART was typically delayed until CD4 counts fell. A retrospective serial study tested whether changes in peripheral blood TRB repertoire composition and diversity were associated with ART initiation and durable HIV suppression. A total of 150 to 200 cryopreserved PBMC samples came from 25 to 35 adults with confirmed HIV infection and were collected serially over a mean of roughly six years (range 1-12). About 35% of the 30 participants with HIV were female. No cross-contamination during QIAcube processing was shown when test extractions of a monoclonal T-cell line were performed alongside fewer than 40 polyclonal samples. The full study reports these points: No data were available on ART adherence, viral resistance or therapy changes, limiting inferences about post-ART repertoire changes. Starting ART was linked to a significant rise in TRB diversity, yet even after long-term ART the diversity remained significantly lower than in transplant donor controls. Because pre-ART samples had limited cell numbers, unsorted PBMC were profiled rather than sorted CD4+ and CD8+ T cells. Samples dated from the mid-2000s to the late 2010s, and the ART regimens used may be less effective than current ones. Because PBMC availability was limited, only the TCR beta chain was sequenced, with no alpha chain pairing. Expanded TRB clones identified before ART initiation dominated the repertoire at all time points, although this dominance fluctuated and declined in many PLHIV after ART. CDR3 length ranges in HIV repertoires were narrower than in controls, and network structure suggested an antigen-experienced repertoire with only a slight naive shift after ART.

Inclusion was restricted to participants for whom at least one PBMC sample before ART initiation and at least two post-ART samples were available. All participants with HIV were treated in the United States of America. Before DNA extraction, cryopreserved samples of roughly 0.9-11 million PBMC were thawed and then washed. At the time of the earliest PBMC sample, participants with HIV were aged between roughly 20 and 60 years. Per participant, PBMC samples came from 1-4 timepoints prior to ART initiation and 2-8 timepoints following ART initiation, for a median of 7 samples. For every participant, serial HIV viral load, CD4+ T-cell count, ART history and demographic data were obtained. Genomic DNA was extracted from unsorted PBMC with a Qiagen kit on a QIAcube, with processing performed in batches of 12 samples.

This receptor chain uses TRBV14 and TRBJ2-5, with the D call perhaps TRBD1 or TRBD2, as 6 bases match in each case. The sequence was collected from a man between 50 and 59 years old with HIV. Sequenced material: unsorted PBMCs, taken 6.9 years after starting antiretroviral therapy. CDR3 region: CASSQGEVTGIQETQYF. The DNA sequence reads TGTGCCAGCAGCCAAGGGGAGGTGACAGGTATCCAAGAGACCCAGTACTTC.